What follows is one TCR beta chain and its context. The source of the sample is a study of blood T cell repertoires in COVID-19. Whole-study context: Both acute and convalescent COVID-19 samples were obtained from the United States, Italy and Spain.

Per the original data handling: Counts of nucleated cells, estimated from reference gene primer amplification, were obtained. The repertoire was sequenced with immunoSEQ multiplex PCR; TCRdb's copy has only in-frame clones and lacks some. V, J and clone size are those of that table, while D and trimming were read from the DNA. The table has 110,000 or so clones, roughly 84% seen once. This CDR3 is built from 15 residues. V was cut by 6 bases and J by 3 bases, with 18 bases left in between. Germline V CDR1 and CDR2: MNHEY, SVGEGT. This TCR came from a man aged 40-50 years with acute or convalescent COVID-19. The sample comprised peripheral blood. The chain combines TRBV6-2 or TRBV6-3 with TRBJ2-7; a possible D gene is TRBD1 (6 bases). The CDR3 reads CASSPLQGLDYEQYF. DNA for the CDR3: TGTGCCAGCAGCCCTCTACAGGGTTTGGACTACGAGCAGTACTTC.